Here is one T cell receptor (beta chain) with its context. The data originate from a study of T cell changes during pregnancy in multiple sclerosis. This CDR3 contains 16 residues. Germline V gene data show CDR1 as MDHEN and CDR2 as SYDVKM. Trimming left V 4 bases short and J 7 bases short, with 20 bases between. Here immunoSEQ multiplex PCR was the method, and the copy in TCRdb shows in-frame clones only, minus some. This sample has some 30,000 clones, with 70% to 90% found just once. The clonotype comes from a female donor with multiple sclerosis, enrolled in a pregnancy study. The chain carries TRBV28 and TRBJ2-1; D is possibly TRBD2 (7 bases). Material: CD8+ T cells from peripheral blood mononuclear cells, obtained after pregnancy. CDR3 sequence (DNA): TGTGCCAGCAGTTCTCCCACGGCGGGGGCAGGTAATGAGCAGTTCTTC. Protein: CASSSPTAGAGNEQFF.